This entry lists 15 T cell receptor beta chains sequenced from one sample in a study of control samples from healthy donors and cancer patients. The assay was immunoSEQ multiplex PCR, and TCRdb's table has in-frame clones only and misses some. Of 200,000 to 250,000 clones listed, around 94% are singletons. Sequencing was carried out using blood. The receptor set was obtained from a man in his fifties in good health.

The V and J genes are TRBV3-1 (or the pseudogene TRBV3-2) and TRBJ1-2; D may be TRBD1 (5 bases). Germline assignment: CDR1 LGHDT and CDR2 YNNKEL (reference sequence). V was clipped by 1 base and J by 4 bases, with 13 bases between them. The CDR3 is 15 amino acids. The CDR3: CASSQGTSTVYGYTF. In DNA, the CDR3 is TGTGCCAGCAGCCAAGGTACTTCGACAGTCTATGGCTACACCTTC.

The V and J genes are TRBV21-1 and TRBJ2-7; the D segment call TRBD2 is taken from the table without a DNA check. TRBV21-1 is a recognized pseudogene. The CDR3 is 19 residues long. The CDR3 loop is CASSNGIGTSGPSSYEQYF. The CDR3 DNA reads TGTGCCAGCAGCAATGGAATTGGGACTAGTGGTCCCAGCTCCTACGAGCAGTACTTC.

This clone appeared a single time. This CDR3 is CASSPGQAETQYF. The DNA for the CDR3 is TGTGCCAGTAGCCCGGGACAGGCAGAGACCCAGTACTTC. The V call is TRBV19, the J call TRBJ2-5; TRBD1 agrees at 8 bases. After removal of 6 bases from V and 4 bases from J, the junction contained 4 bases not matched to a gene. Germline V CDR1 and CDR2: LNHDA, SQIVND (reference sequence). The CDR3 is made up of 13 amino acids.

This chain joins TRBV6-6 and TRBJ1-5, with D perhaps matching TRBD1 (5 bases). Deletions cut 7 bases from V and 7 bases from J, with 17 bases between. Germline CDR1 and CDR2: MNHNY and SVGAGI (reference sequence). The length of the CDR3 is 14 residues. DNA of the CDR3: TGTGCCAGCACCCCCCTCCAGGGTGCCCAGCCCCAGCATTTT. Encoded protein: CASTPLQGAQPQHF.

The CDR3 nucleotides read TGTGCCAGCAGCTTAGGTCCCTTGAACACCGGGGAGCTGTTTTTT. It translates to CASSLGPLNTGELFF. The chain joins TRBV7-2 to TRBJ2-2; D remains ambiguous. This CDR3 is built from 15 residues. V shed 1 base and J shed 1 base, with 7 bases lying between them. CDR1 and CDR2 from the germline V gene are SGHTA and FQGNSA.

V and J are TRBV4-1 and TRBJ2-3, with D maybe TRBD1 (5 bases). V dropped 2 bases and J dropped 2 bases, with 11 bases sitting between them. There are 15 residues in the CDR3. Germline assignment: CDR1 MGHRA and CDR2 YSYEKL. The CDR3 nucleotides read TGCGCCAGCAGCCAATCGCAGGGAACCACAGATACGCAGTATTTT. It is translated as CASSQSQGTTDTQYF.

This chain connects TRBV29-1 to TRBJ2-3; D unclear. Germline CDR1 reads SQVTM; CDR2 reads ANQGSEA. Between the trimmed V and J ends, which lost 1 base and 5 bases, there was a span of 4 bases. CDR3 length equals 11 residues. CDR3: CSVEGGDTQYF. The CDR3 nucleotides are TGCAGCGTTGAAGGAGGAGATACGCAGTATTTT.

The chain couples TRBV4-2 to TRBJ1-6; no definite D call. V was pared by 0 bases and J by 7 bases, with 4 bases between. Looked up from germline, CDR1 is LGHNA and CDR2 is YNFKEQ. This CDR3 is built from 13 residues. The CDR3 loop is CASSQERNSPLHF. The CDR3 coding sequence is TGTGCCAGCAGCCAAGAGCGGAATTCACCCCTCCACTTT.

This chain links TRBV28 with TRBJ1-1, with 9 bases identical to TRBD1. The germline gives CDR1 MDHEN, CDR2 SYDVKM. Germline trimming cut 8 bases from V and 1 base from J; bases unmatched to any gene: 5. The CDR3 spans 14 residues. The CDR3 DNA reads as TGTGCCAGCGGCGGACAGGGGAGGAACACTGAAGCTTTCTTT. Amino acids: CASGGQGRNTEAFF.

This clone is a singleton in its sample. The V gene is TRBV11-3, the J gene TRBJ2-2, with D possibly matching TRBD2 (6 bases). Trimming pared 5 bases from V and 4 bases from J, leaving 17 bases between. The germline V gene encodes CDR1 SGHNT and CDR2 YENEEA. The CDR3 is made up of 16 amino acids. The CDR3: CASSEGVTRGTGELFF. In DNA form, the CDR3 reads TGTGCCAGCAGCGAAGGGGTTACGCGGGGCACCGGGGAGCTGTTTTTT.

The chain carries TRBV10-2 and TRBJ1-2; the D gene is possibly TRBD1 (5 bases). Trimming shortened V by 6 bases and J by 3 bases, and 17 bases separated the two germline ends. The germline V gene has CDR1 WSHSY and CDR2 SAAADI. This CDR3 region has 15 residues. The CDR3 coding sequence is TGCGCCAGCAGGGGGGACCGGCGGGAACACTATGGCTACACCTTC. Translation: CASRGDRREHYGYTF.

This chain connects TRBV11-2 to TRBJ1-4, with TRBD1 as a possible D gene (5 bases). V was cut by 8 bases and J by 7 bases, with 17 bases left in between. The length of the CDR3 is 14 residues. Germline values: CDR1 SGHAT, CDR2 FQNNGV. The CDR3 bases are TGTGCCAGCGCCTGGGACCAAGGAGGTGAAAAACTGTTTTTT. This codes for CASAWDQGGEKLFF.

The rearrangement uses TRBV28 and TRBJ2-7, with D unclear. The CDR3 has 14 residues. The V end lost 6 bases, the J end lost 4 bases, and 16 bases lay between the germline ends. Germline CDR1 is MDHEN and CDR2 is SYDVKM. The DNA of the CDR3 is TGTGCCAGCAGCCCTCGGACGGAATCATACGAGCAGTACTTC. Its translation: CASSPRTESYEQYF.

The V call is TRBV6-5, the J call TRBJ1-5; 7 nucleotides match TRBD1. This CDR3 region has 13 residues. Germline V gene lookup returns CDR1 MNHEY and CDR2 SVGAGI. The V gene end was trimmed by 2 bases and the J gene end by 7 bases; junction bases not matched to a gene: 2. The chain's CDR3 is CASSYTGEQPQHF. CDR3 coding DNA: TGTGCCAGCAGTTACACAGGGGAACAGCCCCAGCATTTT.

The chain uses TRBV5-1 and TRBJ2-1; 8 nucleotides line up with TRBD1. CDR1 and CDR2 (germline): SGHRS, YFSETQ. V lost 2 bases, J lost 7 bases, and 8 bases stayed unmatched. The CDR3 contains 15 residues. CDR3 DNA sequence: TGCGCCAGCAGCTTTCCAGGGGGCGTTGGTAATGAGCAGTTCTTC. It translates to CASSFPGGVGNEQFF.